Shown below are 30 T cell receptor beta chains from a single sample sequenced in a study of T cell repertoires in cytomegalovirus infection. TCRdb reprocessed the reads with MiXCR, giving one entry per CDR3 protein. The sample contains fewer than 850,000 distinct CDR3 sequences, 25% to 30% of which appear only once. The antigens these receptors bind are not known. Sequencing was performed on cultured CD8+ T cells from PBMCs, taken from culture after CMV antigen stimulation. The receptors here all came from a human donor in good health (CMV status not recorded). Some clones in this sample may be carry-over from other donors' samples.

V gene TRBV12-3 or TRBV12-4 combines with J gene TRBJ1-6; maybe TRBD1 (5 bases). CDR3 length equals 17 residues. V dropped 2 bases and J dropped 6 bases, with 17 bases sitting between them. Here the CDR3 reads CASSLMGVEGFNSPLHF. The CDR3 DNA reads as TGTGCCAGCAGTTTAATGGGGGTGGAGGGTTTTAATTCACCCCTCCACTTT.

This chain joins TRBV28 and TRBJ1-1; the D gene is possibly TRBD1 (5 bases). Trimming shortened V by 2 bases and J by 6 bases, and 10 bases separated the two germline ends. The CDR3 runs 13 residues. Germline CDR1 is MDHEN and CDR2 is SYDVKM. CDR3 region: CASSLRRGAEAFF. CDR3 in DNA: TGTGCCAGCAGTTTAAGGAGGGGAGCTGAAGCTTTCTTT.

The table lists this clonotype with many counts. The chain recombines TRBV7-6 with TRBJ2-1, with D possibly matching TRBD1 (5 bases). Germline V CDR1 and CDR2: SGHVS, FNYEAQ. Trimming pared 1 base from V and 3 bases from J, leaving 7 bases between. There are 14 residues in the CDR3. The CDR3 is CASSLGQSYNEQFF. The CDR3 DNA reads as TGTGCCAGCAGCTTAGGACAGAGCTACAATGAGCAGTTCTTC.

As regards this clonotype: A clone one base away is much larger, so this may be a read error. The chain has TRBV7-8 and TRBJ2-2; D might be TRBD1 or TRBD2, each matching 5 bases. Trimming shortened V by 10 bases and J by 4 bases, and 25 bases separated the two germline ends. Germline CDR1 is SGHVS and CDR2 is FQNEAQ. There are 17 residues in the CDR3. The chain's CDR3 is CATTDTSLNGGTGELFF. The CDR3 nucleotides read TGTGCCACCACGGACACTTCCCTAAATGGGGGCACCGGGGAGCTGTTTTTT.

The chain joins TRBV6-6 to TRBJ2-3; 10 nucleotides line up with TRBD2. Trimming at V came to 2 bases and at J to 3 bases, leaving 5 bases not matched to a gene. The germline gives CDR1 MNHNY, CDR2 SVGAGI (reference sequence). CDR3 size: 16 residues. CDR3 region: CASSYKRGGRTDTQYF. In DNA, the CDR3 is TGTGCCAGCAGTTACAAGCGGGGGGGCCGAACAGATACGCAGTATTTT.

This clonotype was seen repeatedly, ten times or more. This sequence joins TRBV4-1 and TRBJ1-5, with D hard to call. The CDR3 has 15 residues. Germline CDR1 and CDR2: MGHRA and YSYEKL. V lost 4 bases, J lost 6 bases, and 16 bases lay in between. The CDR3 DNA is TGCGCCAGCAGCCCAGGCAGGTTCGATGGTCAGCCCCAGCATTTT. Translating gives CASSPGRFDGQPQHF.

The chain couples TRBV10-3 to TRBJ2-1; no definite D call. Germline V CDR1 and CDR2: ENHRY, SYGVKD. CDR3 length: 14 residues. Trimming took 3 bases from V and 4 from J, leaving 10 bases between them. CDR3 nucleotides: TGTGCCATCAGTGAACCCCCACATTACAATGAGCAGTTCTTC. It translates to CAISEPPHYNEQFF.

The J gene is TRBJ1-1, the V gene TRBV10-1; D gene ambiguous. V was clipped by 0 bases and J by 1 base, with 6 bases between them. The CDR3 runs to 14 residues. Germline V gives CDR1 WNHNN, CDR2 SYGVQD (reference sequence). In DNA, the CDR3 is TGCGCCAGCAGTGAGTCCTTTTCGAACACTGAAGCTTTCTTT. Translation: CASSESFSNTEAFF.

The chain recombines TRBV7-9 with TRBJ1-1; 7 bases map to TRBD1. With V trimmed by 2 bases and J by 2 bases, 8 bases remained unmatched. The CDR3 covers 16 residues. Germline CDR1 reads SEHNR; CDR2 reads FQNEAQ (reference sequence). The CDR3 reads CASSLLRDSINTEAFF. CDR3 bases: TGTGCCAGCAGCTTACTCCGGGACAGCATAAACACTGAAGCTTTCTTT.

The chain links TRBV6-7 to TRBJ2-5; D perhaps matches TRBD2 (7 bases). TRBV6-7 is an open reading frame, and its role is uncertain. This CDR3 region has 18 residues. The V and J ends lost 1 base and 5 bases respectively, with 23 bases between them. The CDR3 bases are TGTGCCAGCAGTTACTGGGGGGGCGGCAGCCTTTCTGCGGAGACCCAGTACTTC. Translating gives CASSYWGGGSLSAETQYF.

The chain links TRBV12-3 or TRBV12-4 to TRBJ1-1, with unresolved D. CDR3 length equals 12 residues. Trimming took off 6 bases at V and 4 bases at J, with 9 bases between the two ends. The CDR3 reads CASSYLLTEAFF. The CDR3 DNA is TGTGCCAGCAGCTACCTGCTCACTGAAGCTTTCTTT.

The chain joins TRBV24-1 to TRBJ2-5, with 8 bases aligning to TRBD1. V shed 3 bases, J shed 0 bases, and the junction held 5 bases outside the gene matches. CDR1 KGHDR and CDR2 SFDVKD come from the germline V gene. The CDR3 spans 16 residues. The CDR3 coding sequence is TGTGCCACCAGTGATCCCCGGACAGGGCACCAAGAGACCCAGTACTTC. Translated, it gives CATSDPRTGHQETQYF.

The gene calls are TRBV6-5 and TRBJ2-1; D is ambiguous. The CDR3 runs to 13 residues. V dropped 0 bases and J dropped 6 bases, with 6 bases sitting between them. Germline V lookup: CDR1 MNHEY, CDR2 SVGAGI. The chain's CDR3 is CASSYSSLNEQFF. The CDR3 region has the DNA TGTGCCAGCAGTTACTCCTCTCTCAATGAGCAGTTCTTC.

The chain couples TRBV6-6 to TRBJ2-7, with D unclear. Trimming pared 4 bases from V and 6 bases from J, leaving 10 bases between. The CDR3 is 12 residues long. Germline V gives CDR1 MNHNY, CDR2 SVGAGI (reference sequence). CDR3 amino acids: CASSFQETEQYV. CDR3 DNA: TGTGCCAGCAGTTTTCAGGAGACCGAGCAGTACGTC.

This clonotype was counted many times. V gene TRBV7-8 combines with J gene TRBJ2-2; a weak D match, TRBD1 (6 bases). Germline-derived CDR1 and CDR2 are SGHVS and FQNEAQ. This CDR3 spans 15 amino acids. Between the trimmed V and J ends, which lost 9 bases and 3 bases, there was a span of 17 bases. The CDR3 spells CASIKWGPDTGELFF. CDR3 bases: TGTGCCAGTATTAAATGGGGGCCAGACACCGGGGAGCTGTTTTTT.

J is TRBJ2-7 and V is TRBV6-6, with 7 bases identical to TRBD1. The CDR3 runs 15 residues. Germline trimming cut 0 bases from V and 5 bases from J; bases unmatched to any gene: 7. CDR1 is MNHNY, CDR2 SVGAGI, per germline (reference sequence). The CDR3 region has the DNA TGTGCCAGCAGTTACTCGATAGCACAGGGGAACGAGCAGTACGTC. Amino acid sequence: CASSYSIAQGNEQYV.

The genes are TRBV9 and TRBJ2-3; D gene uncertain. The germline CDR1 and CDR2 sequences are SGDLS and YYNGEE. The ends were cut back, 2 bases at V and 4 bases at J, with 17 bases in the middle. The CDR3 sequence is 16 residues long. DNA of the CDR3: TGTGCCAGCAGCGTCCGACGCGACCGGGTCGCAGATACGCAGTATTTT. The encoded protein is CASSVRRDRVADTQYF.

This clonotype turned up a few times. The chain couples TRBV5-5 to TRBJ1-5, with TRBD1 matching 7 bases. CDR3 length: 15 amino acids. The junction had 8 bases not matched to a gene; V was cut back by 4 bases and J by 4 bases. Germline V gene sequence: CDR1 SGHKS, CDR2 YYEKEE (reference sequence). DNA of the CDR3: TGTGCCAGCAGCGACCGTAGGGGGCAAAATCAGCCCCAGCATTTT. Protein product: CASSDRRGQNQPQHF.

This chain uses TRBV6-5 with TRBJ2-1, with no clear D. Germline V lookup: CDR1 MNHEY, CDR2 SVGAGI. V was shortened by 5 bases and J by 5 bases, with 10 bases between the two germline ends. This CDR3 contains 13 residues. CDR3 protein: CASSQQGNNEQFF. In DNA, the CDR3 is TGTGCCAGCAGTCAACAAGGAAACAATGAGCAGTTCTTC.

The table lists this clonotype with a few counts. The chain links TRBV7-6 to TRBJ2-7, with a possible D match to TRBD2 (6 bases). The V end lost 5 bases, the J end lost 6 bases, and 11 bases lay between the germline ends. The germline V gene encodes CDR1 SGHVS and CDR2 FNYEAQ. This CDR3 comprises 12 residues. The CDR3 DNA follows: TGTGCCAGCAGCCTCGGGACTGCCGAGCAGTACTTC. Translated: CASSLGTAEQYF.

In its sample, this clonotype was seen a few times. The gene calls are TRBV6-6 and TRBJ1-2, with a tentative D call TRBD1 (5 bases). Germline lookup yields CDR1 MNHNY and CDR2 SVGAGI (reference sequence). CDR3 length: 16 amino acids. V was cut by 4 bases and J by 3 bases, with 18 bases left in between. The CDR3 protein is CASSSTRLGGDYGYTF. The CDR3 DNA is TGTGCCAGCAGTTCTACTCGTCTCGGGGGAGACTATGGCTACACCTTC.

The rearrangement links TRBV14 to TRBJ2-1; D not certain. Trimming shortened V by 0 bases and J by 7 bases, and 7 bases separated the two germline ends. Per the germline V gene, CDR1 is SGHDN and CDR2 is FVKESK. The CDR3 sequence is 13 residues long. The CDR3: CASSQDRANEQFF. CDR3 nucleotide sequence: TGTGCCAGCAGCCAAGATAGGGCAAATGAGCAGTTCTTC.

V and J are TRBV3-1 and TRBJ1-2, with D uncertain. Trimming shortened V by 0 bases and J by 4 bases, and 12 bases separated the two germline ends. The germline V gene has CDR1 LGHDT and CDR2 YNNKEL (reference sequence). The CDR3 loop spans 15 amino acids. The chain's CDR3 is CASSQEGNYFYGYTF. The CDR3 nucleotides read TGTGCCAGCAGCCAAGAGGGCAACTATTTCTATGGCTACACCTTC. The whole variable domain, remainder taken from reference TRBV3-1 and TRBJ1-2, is DTAVSQTPKYLVTQMGNDKSIKCEQNLGHDTMYWYKQDSKKFLKIMFSYNNKELIINETVPNRFSPKSPDKAHLNLHINSLELGDSAVYFCASSQEGNYFYGYTFGSGTRLTVV.

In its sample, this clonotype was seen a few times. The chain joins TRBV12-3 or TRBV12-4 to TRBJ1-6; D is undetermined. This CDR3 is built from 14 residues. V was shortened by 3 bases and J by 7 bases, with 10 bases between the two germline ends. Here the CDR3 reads CASSLPWENSPLHF. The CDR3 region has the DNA TGTGCCAGCAGTTTGCCCTGGGAGAATTCACCCCTCCACTTT.

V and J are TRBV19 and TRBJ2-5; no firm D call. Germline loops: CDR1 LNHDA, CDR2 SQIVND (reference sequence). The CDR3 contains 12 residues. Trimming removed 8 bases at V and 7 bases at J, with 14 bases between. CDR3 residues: CASLGPMGTQYF. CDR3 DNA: TGTGCCAGTCTAGGCCCTATGGGGACCCAGTACTTC.

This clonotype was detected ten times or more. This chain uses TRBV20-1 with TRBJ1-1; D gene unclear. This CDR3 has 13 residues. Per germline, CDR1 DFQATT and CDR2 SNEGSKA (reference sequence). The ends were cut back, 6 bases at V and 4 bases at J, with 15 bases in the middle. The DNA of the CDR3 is TGCAGTGCGGGCAGAAGGGTAGGCACTGAAGCTTTCTTT. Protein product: CSAGRRVGTEAFF.

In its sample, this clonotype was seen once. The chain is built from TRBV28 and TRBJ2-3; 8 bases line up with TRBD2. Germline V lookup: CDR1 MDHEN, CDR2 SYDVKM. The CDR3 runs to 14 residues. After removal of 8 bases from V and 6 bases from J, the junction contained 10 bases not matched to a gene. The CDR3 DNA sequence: TGTGCCAGCTTAGGCGGGGGGACGGCGGATACGCAGTATTTT. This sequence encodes CASLGGGTADTQYF.

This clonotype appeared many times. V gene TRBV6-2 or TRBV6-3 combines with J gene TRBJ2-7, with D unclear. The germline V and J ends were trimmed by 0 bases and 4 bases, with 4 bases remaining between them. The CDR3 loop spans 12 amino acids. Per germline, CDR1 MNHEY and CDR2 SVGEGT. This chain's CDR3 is CASSYSRYEQYF. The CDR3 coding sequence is TGTGCCAGCAGTTACTCACGGTACGAGCAGTACTTC.

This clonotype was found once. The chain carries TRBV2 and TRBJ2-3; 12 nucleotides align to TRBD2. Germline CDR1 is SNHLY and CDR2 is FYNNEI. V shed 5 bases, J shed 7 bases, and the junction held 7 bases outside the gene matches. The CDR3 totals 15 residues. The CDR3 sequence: CASSPSGGAMNTQYF. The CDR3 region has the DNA TGTGCCAGCAGTCCTAGCGGGGGGGCCATGAATACGCAGTATTTT.

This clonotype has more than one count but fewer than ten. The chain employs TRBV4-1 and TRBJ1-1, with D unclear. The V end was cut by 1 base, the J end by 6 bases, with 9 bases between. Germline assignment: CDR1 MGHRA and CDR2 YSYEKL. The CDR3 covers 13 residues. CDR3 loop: CASSQVQTAEAFF. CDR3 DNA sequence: TGCGCCAGCAGCCAAGTTCAAACCGCTGAAGCTTTCTTT.